Given below is one T cell receptor (beta chain) in context. Its specificity is not known. V lost 1 base and J lost 5, with 4 bases in between. The CDR3 totals 12 residues. The germline CDR1 and CDR2 sequences are SGHRS and YFSETQ. This sample is part of a study of beta chain features in type 1 diabetes. Every isolated RNA sample was fully reverse transcribed, so sequencing captured expressed TCRB transcripts. Only in-frame clones appear in the TCRdb table, and some are missing; sequencing was by immunoSEQ multiplex PCR. Among 300,000 to 400,000 clones listed, 8% to 13% were seen once. Broader study findings: Among type 1 diabetes patients, VDJ junctions had fewer insertions and more deletions. A moderate, significant TCRB CDR3 shortening appeared in type 1 diabetes across four CD4+ subsets.

This TCR was recovered from a woman in her 30s in good health. The chain uses TRBV5-1 and TRBJ2-1, with D unresolved. The sequenced sample consisted of naive CD4+ T cells from blood. Written as DNA, the CDR3 is TGCGCCAGCAGCTTGACTGACAATGAGCAGTTCTTC. Translated, it gives CASSLTDNEQFF.